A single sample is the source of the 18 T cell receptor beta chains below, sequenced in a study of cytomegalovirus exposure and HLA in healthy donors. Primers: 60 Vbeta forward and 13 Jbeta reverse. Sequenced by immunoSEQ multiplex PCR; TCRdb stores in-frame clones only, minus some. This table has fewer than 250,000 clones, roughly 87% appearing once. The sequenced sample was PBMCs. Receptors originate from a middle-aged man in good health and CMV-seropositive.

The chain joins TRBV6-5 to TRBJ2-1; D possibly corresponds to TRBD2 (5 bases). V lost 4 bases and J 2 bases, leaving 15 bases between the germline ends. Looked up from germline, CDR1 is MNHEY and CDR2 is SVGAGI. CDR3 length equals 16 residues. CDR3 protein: CASSSTKLGTYNEQFF. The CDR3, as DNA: TGTGCCAGCAGTTCCACGAAACTAGGAACCTACAATGAGCAGTTCTTC.

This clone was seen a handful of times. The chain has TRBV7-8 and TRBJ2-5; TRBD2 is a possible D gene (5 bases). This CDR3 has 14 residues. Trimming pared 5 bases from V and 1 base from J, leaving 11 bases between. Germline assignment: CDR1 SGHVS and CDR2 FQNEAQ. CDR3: CASSPRRVQETQYF. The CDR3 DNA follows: TGTGCCAGCAGCCCAAGGCGGGTCCAAGAGACCCAGTACTTC.

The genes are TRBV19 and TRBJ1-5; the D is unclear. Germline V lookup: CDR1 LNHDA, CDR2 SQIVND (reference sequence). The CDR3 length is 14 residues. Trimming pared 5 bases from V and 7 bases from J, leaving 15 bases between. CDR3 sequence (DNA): TGTGCCAGTAGTCCCTGGGGAGGGCGACAGCCCCAGCATTTT. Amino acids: CASSPWGGRQPQHF. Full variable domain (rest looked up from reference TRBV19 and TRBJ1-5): DGGITQSPKYLFRKEGQNVTLSCEQNLNHDAMYWYRQDPGQGLRLIYYSQIVNDFQKGDIAEGYSVSREKKESFPLTVTSAQKNPTAFYLCASSPWGGRQPQHFGDGTRLSIL.

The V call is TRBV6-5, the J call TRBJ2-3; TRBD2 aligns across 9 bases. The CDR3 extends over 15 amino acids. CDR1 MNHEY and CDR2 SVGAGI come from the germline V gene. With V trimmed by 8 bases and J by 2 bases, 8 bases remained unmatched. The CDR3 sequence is CASLLAGATTDTQYF. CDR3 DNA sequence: TGTGCCAGCCTCTTAGCGGGAGCGACCACAGATACGCAGTATTTT.

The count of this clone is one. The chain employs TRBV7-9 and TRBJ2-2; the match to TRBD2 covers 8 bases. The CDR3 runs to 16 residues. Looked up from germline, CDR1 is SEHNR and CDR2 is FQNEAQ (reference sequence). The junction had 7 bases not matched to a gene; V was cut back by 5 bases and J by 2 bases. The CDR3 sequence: CASSGRTSLNTGELFF. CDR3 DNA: TGTGCCAGCAGCGGGCGGACTAGCCTTAACACCGGGGAGCTGTTTTTT.

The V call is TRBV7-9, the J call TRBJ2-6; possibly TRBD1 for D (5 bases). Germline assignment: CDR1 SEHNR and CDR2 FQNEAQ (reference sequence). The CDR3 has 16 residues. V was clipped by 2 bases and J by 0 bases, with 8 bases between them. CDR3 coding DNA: TGTGCCAGCAGCTTAAACAGGCACTCTGGGGCCAACGTCCTGACTTTC. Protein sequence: CASSLNRHSGANVLTF. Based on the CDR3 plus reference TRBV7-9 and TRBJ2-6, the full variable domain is DTGVSQNPRHKITKRGQNVTFRCDPISEHNRLYWYRQTLGQGPEFLTYFQNEAQLEKSRLLSDRFSAERPKGSFSTLEIQRTEQGDSAMYLCASSLNRHSGANVLTFGAGSRLTVL.

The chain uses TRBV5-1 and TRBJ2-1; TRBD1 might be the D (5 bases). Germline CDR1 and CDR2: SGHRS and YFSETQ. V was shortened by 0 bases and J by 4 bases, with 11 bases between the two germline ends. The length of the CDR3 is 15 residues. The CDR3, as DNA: TGCGCCAGCAGCTTGGGGTCAGGGTTATACAATGAGCAGTTCTTC. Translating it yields CASSLGSGLYNEQFF.

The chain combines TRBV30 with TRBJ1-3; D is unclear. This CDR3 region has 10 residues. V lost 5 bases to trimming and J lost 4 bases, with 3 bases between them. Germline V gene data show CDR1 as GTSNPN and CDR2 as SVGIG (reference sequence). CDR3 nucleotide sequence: TGTGCCTGGTCAGGAAACACCATATATTTT. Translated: CAWSGNTIYF.

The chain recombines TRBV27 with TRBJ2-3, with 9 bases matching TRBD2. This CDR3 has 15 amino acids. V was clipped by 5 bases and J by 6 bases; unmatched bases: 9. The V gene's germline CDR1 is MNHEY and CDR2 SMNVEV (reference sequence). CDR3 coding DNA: TGTGCCAGCAGTAGGATGGGCGGGAGGGCTGATACGCAGTATTTT. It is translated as CASSRMGGRADTQYF.

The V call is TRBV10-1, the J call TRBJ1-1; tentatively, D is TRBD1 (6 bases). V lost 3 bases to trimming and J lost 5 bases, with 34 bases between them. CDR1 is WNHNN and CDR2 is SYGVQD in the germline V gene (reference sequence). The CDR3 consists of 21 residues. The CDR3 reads CASSEGIFGANRERRMTEAFF. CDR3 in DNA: TGCGCCAGCAGTGAAGGAATATTTGGGGCGAACAGGGAGAGGCGCATGACTGAAGCTTTCTTT.

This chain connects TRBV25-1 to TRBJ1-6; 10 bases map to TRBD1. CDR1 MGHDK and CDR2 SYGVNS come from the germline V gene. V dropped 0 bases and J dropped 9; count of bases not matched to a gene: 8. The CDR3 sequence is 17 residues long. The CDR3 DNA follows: TGTGCCAGCAGTGAATATCGCCCGGGACAGGGGTCTTCACCCCTCCACTTT. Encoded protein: CASSEYRPGQGSSPLHF.

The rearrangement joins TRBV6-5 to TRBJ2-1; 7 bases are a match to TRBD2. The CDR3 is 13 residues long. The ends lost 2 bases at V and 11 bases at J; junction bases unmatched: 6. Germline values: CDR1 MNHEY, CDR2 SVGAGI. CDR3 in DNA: TGTGCCAGCAGTTACCACTCGACTAGCCAGCAGTTCTTC. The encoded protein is CASSYHSTSQQFF.

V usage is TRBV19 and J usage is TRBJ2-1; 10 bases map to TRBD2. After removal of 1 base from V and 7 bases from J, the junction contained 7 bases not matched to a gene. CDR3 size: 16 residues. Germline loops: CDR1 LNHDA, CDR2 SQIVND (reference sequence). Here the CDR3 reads CASSIAGAGGPNEQFF. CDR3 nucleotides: TGTGCCAGTAGTATAGCCGGAGCGGGAGGGCCGAATGAGCAGTTCTTC.

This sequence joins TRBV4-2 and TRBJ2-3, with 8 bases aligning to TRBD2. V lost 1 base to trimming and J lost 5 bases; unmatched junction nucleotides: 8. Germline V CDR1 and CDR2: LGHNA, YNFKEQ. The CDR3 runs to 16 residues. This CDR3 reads CASSQGEGSGIDTQYF. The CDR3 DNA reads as TGTGCCAGCAGCCAAGGGGAAGGTAGCGGGATAGATACGCAGTATTTT.

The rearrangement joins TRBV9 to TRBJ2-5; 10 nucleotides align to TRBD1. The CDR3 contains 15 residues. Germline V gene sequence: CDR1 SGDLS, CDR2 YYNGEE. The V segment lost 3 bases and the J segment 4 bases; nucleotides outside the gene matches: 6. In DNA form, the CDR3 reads TGTGCCAGCAGCGCCGACAGGGGGCGCACAGAGACCCAGTACTTC. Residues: CASSADRGRTETQYF.

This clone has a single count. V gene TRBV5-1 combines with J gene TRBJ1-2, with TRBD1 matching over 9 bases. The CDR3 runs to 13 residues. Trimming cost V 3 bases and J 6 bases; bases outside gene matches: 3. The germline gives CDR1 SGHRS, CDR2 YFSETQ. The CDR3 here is CASSSRTGDGYTF. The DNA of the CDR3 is TGCGCCAGCAGCTCCCGGACAGGGGATGGCTACACCTTC.

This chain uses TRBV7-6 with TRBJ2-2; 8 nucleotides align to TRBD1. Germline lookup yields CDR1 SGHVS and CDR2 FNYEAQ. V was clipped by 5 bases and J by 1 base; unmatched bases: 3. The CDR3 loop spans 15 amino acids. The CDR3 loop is CASSPGQGNTGELFF. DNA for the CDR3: TGTGCCAGCAGCCCCGGACAGGGGAACACCGGGGAGCTGTTTTTT.

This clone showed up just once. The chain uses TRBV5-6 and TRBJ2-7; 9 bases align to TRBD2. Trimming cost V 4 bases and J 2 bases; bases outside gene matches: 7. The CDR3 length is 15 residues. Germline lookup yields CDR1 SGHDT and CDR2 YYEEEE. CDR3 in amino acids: CASSGLTSGPYEQYF. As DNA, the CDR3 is TGTGCCAGCAGCGGGTTGACTAGCGGTCCCTACGAGCAGTACTTC.